Here is one TCR beta chain with its context. The antigen it recognizes is unknown. Base qualities were left out, and no much larger clone turns up one base away. TCRbeta CDR3 regions were amplified from genomic DNA by means of the immunoSEQ Assay, a bias-controlled multiplex PCR. Turning to the authors' computational methods: The number of nucleated cells in each sample was estimated from the amplification of reference gene primers within the assay. To quantify the absolute abundance of each unique TCRbeta CDR3 rearrangement, sequence reads were collapsed and filtered. Productive Simpson clonality was computed per sample as the square root of Simpson's diversity index over productive rearrangements. TCRdb stores this immuneACCESS table with in-frame sequences only. Part of the clones is absent; in the studies checked, under half of the shortfall reflects unresolved V genes, and no reason is known for the rest. V and J calls and clone size are given by that table; D and trimming were obtained from the DNA. The sample yields about 130,000 clones; about 85% were counted once. Jointly, the top ten make up 3.2% of the sample.

This record belongs to a study of blood T cell repertoires in COVID-19 (dated by TCRdb to 2018 to 2020). Looking at the study overall: The collaborator samples originated in the United States, Italy and Spain and spanned the acute and convalescent phases of COVID-19. The material from the prospective study consisted of cDNA or gDNA derived from T cells, B-cell-depleted T cells, or PBMCs. Subjects who had been exposed to COVID-19, were actively infected with it, or had recovered from it provided the deeply sampled blood TCRbeta repertoires that made up the dataset. A freely available public database, intended as a resource for researchers studying the immune response to SARS-CoV-2, is where the repertoires were released. The samples were drawn from two sources: the first 160 participants of the ongoing ImmuneRACE study, and over 950 subjects contributed by 6 global collaborators. A de-identified subject ID, COVID-19 status, age in years and sex were almost always included in the sample metadata. Where available, HLA class I and class II types were obtained from metadata supplied by the sample provider rather than from assay-based typing.

What the authors observed across the whole study: How much clinical and demographic metadata was included differed by source and by participant, and the metadata was provided uncurated.

One collaborating source in Seattle enrolled patients during active infection and followed them longitudinally through the course of disease. The collaborating institutions used their own protocols to collect whole blood in K2EDTA tubes. For TCRbeta analysis, collaborators shipped samples as frozen whole blood, isolated PBMCs, or DNA extracted from either of those sample types. The V end loses 5 bases and the J end loses 5 bases, and a stretch of 9 bases separates them. The germline V gene gives CDR1 as MNHNS and CDR2 as SASEGT. From its cysteine to its phenylalanine, the CDR3 spans 12 amino acids. The entry retains the CDR3 DNA only, 36 bases that are in frame from base 1.

The chain is made from TRBV6-1 and TRBJ2-5, with no confident D gene call. Sequenced sample: peripheral blood. This sequence was found in a woman older than 75 with COVID-19, enrolled during active disease. The nucleotide sequence reads as follows: TGTGCCAGCAGTTCCGAACGGGAGACCCAGTACTTC. Translated, it gives CASSSERETQYF.